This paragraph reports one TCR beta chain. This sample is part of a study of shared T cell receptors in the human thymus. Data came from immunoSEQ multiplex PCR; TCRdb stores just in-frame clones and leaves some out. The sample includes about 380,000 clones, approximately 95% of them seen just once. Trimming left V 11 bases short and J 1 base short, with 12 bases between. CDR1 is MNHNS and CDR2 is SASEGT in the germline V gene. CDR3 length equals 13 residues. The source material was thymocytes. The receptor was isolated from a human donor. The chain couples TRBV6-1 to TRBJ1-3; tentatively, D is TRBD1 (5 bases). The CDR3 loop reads CAVPGISGNTIYF. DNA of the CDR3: TGTGCCGTCCCAGGGATTTCTGGAAACACCATATATTTT.